The table lists the clone carrying this T cell receptor beta chain with a few counts. A second roughly 6 to 11 cycle PCR used barcoded and J-beta primers. From the 5' RACE reads, TCRdb called clonotypes with MiXCR, one entry per CDR3 protein. The data show about 730,000 distinct CDR3 sequences, approximately 39% seen once. The sample originates from a study of blood T cells in healthy people across ages. Sequences were obtained from blood. The sequence came from a woman aged 60-70 years in good health.

CDR3 region: CSVVGGSPDTQYF. DNA for the CDR3: TGCAGCGTTGTCGGGGGATCGCCAGATACGCAGTATTTT. The rearrangement links TRBV29-1 to TRBJ2-3; perhaps TRBD2 as D (6 bases). The CDR3 covers 13 residues. Germline V gives CDR1 SQVTM, CDR2 ANQGSEA. V gave up 4 bases and J gave up 4 bases, with 12 bases separating them.